This paragraph reports one T cell receptor beta chain. The data were taken from a study of blood T cells in healthy people across ages. With a J-beta primer mix and a sample-barcoded 5' primer, a second PCR ran about 7 to 11 cycles. TCRdb independently ran MiXCR on the 5' RACE reads; one entry per CDR3 protein. The sample has roughly 720,000 distinct CDR3 sequences, 40% to 65% seen once. Input material: blood. The sequence was collected from an elderly man in good health.

The CDR3 DNA reads as TGCAGTGCTTATACGAACCTCGGGACTAGAATCCCAAACACAGATACGCAGTATTTT. Translating gives CSAYTNLGTRIPNTDTQYF. The rearrangement joins TRBV20-1 to TRBJ2-3, with 8 bases matching TRBD2. Germline V CDR1 and CDR2: DFQATT, SNEGSKA (reference sequence). This CDR3 has 19 amino acids. The V gene end was trimmed by 5 bases and the J gene end by 2 bases; junction bases not matched to a gene: 21.